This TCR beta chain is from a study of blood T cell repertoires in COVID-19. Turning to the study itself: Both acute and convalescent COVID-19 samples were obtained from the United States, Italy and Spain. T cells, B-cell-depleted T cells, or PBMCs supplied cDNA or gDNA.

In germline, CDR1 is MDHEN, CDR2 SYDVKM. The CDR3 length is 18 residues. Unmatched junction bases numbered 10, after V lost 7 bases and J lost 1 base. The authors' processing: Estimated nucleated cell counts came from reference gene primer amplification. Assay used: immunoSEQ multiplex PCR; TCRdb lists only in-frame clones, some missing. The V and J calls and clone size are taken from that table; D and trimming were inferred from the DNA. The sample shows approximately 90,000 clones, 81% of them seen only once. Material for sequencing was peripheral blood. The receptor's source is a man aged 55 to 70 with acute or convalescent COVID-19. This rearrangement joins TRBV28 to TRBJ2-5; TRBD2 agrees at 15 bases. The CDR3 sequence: CASTSAGLAGGGQETQYF. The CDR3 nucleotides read TGTGCCAGCACCTCCGCGGGACTAGCGGGAGGAGGCCAAGAGACCCAGTACTTC.